A single sample gave rise to the 23 T cell receptor beta chains below, sequenced in a study of T cell responses to AZD1222 COVID-19 vaccine. The data were produced by immunoSEQ multiplex PCR, yet TCRdb's version contains in-frame clones alone and is incomplete. This sample yields 130,000 to 150,000 clones, of which 82% are seen a single time; over 4% belongs to the top ten. This specimen consisted of peripheral blood, obtained on day 0 of MenACWY control vaccination. Every receptor here comes from an adult in good health.

This sequence joins TRBV4-1 and TRBJ1-1; D remains unclear. Looked up from germline, CDR1 is MGHRA and CDR2 is YSYEKL. The V end was cut by 2 bases, the J end by 8 bases, with 18 bases between. The CDR3 has 15 residues. The CDR3 DNA reads TGCGCCAGCAGCCAACTCGCGGGCCTGAAGGCCGAAGCTTTCTTT. This translates into CASSQLAGLKAEAFF.

The chain recombines TRBV6-5 with TRBJ1-2, with D possibly matching TRBD1 (5 bases). CDR1 and CDR2 from the germline V gene are MNHEY and SVGAGI. The CDR3 contains 14 residues. Trimming cost V 8 bases and J 4 bases, with 17 bases left between them. CDR3 protein: CASGRGGAIYGYTF. The CDR3 nucleotides read TGTGCCAGCGGCCGGGGCGGGGCCATCTATGGCTACACCTTC.

This chain connects TRBV27 to TRBJ2-3; 14 nucleotides match TRBD2. With 1 base clipped from V and 9 bases from J, the junction kept 9 bases outside the gene matches. Germline V gene data show CDR1 as MNHEY and CDR2 as SMNVEV (reference sequence). This CDR3 region has 17 residues. In DNA form, the CDR3 reads TGTGCCAGCAGTTTATACGGGACTAGCGGGGGTGGTGGGACGCAGTATTTT. It encodes CASSLYGTSGGGGTQYF.

This chain links TRBV6-5 with TRBJ1-2, with 9 nucleotides matching TRBD1. V lost 6 bases and J lost 6; bases outside the gene matches: 11. Germline assignment: CDR1 MNHEY and CDR2 SVGAGI. The CDR3 has 15 amino acids. CDR3: CASRSGGTGSDGYTF. CDR3 coding DNA: TGTGCCAGCAGATCTGGGGGGACAGGGTCGGATGGCTACACCTTC.

This clone came up a few times. This sequence joins TRBV7-3 and TRBJ2-1; D is possibly TRBD1 (6 bases). Looked up from germline, CDR1 is SGHTA and CDR2 is FQGTGA. Trimming took off 5 bases at V and 8 bases at J, with 16 bases between the two ends. CDR3 length: 14 residues. In nucleotides, the CDR3 is TGTGCCAGCAGCCCACTGGGGTACAGGGATGAGCAGTTCTTC. Protein: CASSPLGYRDEQFF.

This clone has just one count. The rearrangement links TRBV2 to TRBJ2-2; 8 bases map to TRBD1. V lost 6 bases, J lost 3 bases, and 6 bases stayed unmatched. The CDR3 has 15 amino acids. Germline CDR1 and CDR2: SNHLY and FYNNEI. In DNA, the CDR3 is TGTGCCAGCAGCCAAAAGACAGGGGACACCGGGGAGCTGTTTTTT. This translates into CASSQKTGDTGELFF.

Only one count was recorded for this clone. The rearrangement links TRBV6-6 to TRBJ1-3, with no clear D. The V end was cut by 5 bases, the J end by 1 base, with 9 bases between. The V gene's germline CDR1 is MNHNY and CDR2 SVGAGI (reference sequence). CDR3 length equals 14 residues. Here the CDR3 DNA reads TGTGCCAGCAGTCATGGCGAATCTGGAAACACCATATATTTT. Protein: CASSHGESGNTIYF.

The CDR3: CASSLGQGVGGYTF. The CDR3 nucleotides read TGCGCCAGCAGCTTGGGGCAGGGGGTCGGTGGCTACACCTTC. V gene TRBV5-1 combines with J gene TRBJ1-2, with TRBD1 identical over 7 bases. Germline V gives CDR1 SGHRS, CDR2 YFSETQ. This CDR3 region has 14 residues. Germline trimming cut 0 bases from V and 7 bases from J; bases unmatched to any gene: 6.

V gene TRBV2 combines with J gene TRBJ1-5; the match to TRBD1 covers 7 bases. With V trimmed by 4 bases and J by 9 bases, 9 bases remained unmatched. There are 14 residues in the CDR3. The germline V gene has CDR1 SNHLY and CDR2 FYNNEI. As DNA, the CDR3 is TGTGCCAGCAGTGCCCGACAGGGTAACCCGCCCCAGCATTTT. Its protein is CASSARQGNPPQHF.

Only a few counts were recorded for this clone. The rearrangement joins TRBV5-6 to TRBJ1-2; unclear D gene. The CDR3 runs to 14 residues. The germline V gene encodes CDR1 SGHDT and CDR2 YYEEEE. Trimming removed 3 bases at V and 8 bases at J, with 17 bases between. Written as DNA, the CDR3 is TGTGCCAGCAGCTCCCCCCCCCGCCAAGCCGGCTACACCTTC. Translating gives CASSSPPRQAGYTF.

CDR3 loop: CSVEGDRNYGYTF. CDR3 in DNA: TGCAGCGTTGAAGGGGACCGAAACTATGGCTACACCTTC. V and J are TRBV29-1 and TRBJ1-2, with a weak D call TRBD1 (5 bases). V was shortened by 1 base and J by 2 bases, with 8 bases between the two germline ends. Germline values: CDR1 SQVTM, CDR2 ANQGSEA. This CDR3 region has 13 residues.

The chain combines TRBV19 with TRBJ1-1; D is ambiguous. The CDR3 consists of 14 residues. Germline CDR1 LNHDA, CDR2 SQIVND (reference sequence). V lost 5 bases to trimming and J lost 4 bases, with 14 bases between them. CDR3 sequence: CASSGKGRVTEAFF. The CDR3 bases are TGTGCCAGTAGTGGGAAAGGGCGGGTCACTGAAGCTTTCTTT. The full variable domain, its missing parts supplied by reference TRBV19 and TRBJ1-1, is DGGITQSPKYLFRKEGQNVTLSCEQNLNHDAMYWYRQDPGQGLRLIYYSQIVNDFQKGDIAEGYSVSREKKESFPLTVTSAQKNPTAFYLCASSGKGRVTEAFFGQGTRLTVV.

The rearrangement joins TRBV10-3 to TRBJ1-1; D gene unclear. Germline V gene data show CDR1 as ENHRY and CDR2 as SYGVKD. The V gene lost 10 bases and the J gene lost 4 bases, with 10 bases spanning the gap. The CDR3 consists of 11 residues. The CDR3 spells CATARSTEAFF. CDR3 coding DNA: TGTGCCACCGCAAGGAGCACTGAAGCTTTCTTT.

The CDR3 DNA reads as TGTGCTAGTGGTGCCCCCCCCGGTGAAGCTAGCAGAGGAGAGCAGTACTTC. Translation: CASGAPPGEASRGEQYF. The chain has TRBV12-5 and TRBJ2-7; tentatively, D is TRBD2 (5 bases). Trimming cost V 5 bases and J 7 bases, with 27 bases left between them. This CDR3 has 17 amino acids. Germline V lookup: CDR1 LGHNT, CDR2 FRNRAP. Combining the CDR3 with reference TRBV12-5 and TRBJ2-7 gives the whole variable domain DARVTQTPRHKVTEMGQEVTMRCQPILGHNTVFWYRQTMMQGLELLAYFRNRAPLDDSGMPKDRFSAEMPDATLATLKIQPSEPRDSAVYFCASGAPPGEASRGEQYFGPGTRLTVT.

This chain links TRBV7-6 with TRBJ2-5; 7 bases line up with TRBD1. The CDR3 runs to 14 residues. Unmatched junction bases numbered 6, after V lost 3 bases and J lost 5 bases. The germline CDR1 and CDR2 sequences are SGHVS and FNYEAQ. The DNA for the CDR3 is TGTGCCAGCAGCTTGACAGGGTTGAGCGAGACCCAGTACTTC. It encodes CASSLTGLSETQYF.

The chain links TRBV6-1 to TRBJ1-3, with D uncertain. CDR1 MNHNS and CDR2 SASEGT come from the germline V gene. The CDR3 is 14 amino acids. Trimming took 1 base from V and 0 from J, leaving 4 bases between them. For the CDR3, the DNA is TGTGCCAGCAGTGAAGACTCCTCTGGAAACACCATATATTTT. Protein sequence: CASSEDSSGNTIYF.

This chain links TRBV6-5 with TRBJ1-2, with 9 nucleotides matching TRBD1. Germline CDR1 MNHEY, CDR2 SVGAGI. The CDR3 sequence is 14 residues long. Germline trimming cut 7 bases from V and 0 bases from J; bases unmatched to any gene: 3. CDR3 region: CASTRQGANYGYTF. The CDR3 nucleotides are TGTGCCAGCACGAGACAGGGGGCTAACTATGGCTACACCTTC.

The chain employs TRBV7-3 and TRBJ2-2, with 7 bases fitting TRBD2. The V and J ends lost 1 base and 0 bases, in that order; junction bases with no gene match: 2. The CDR3 is made up of 16 amino acids. Germline CDR1 SGHTA, CDR2 FQGTGA. CDR3 DNA sequence: TGTGCCAGCAGCTTAAGCGGGGGTGCGAACACCGGGGAGCTGTTTTTT. The encoded protein is CASSLSGGANTGELFF.

The rearrangement uses TRBV4-1 and TRBJ1-3; no firm D call. Trimming removed 4 bases from V and 0 bases from J, with 10 bases in between. Germline V gene sequence: CDR1 MGHRA, CDR2 YSYEKL. The CDR3 spans 15 residues. In DNA, the CDR3 is TGCGCCAGCAGCCCCTACGACCACTCTGGAAACACCATATATTTT. It codes for CASSPYDHSGNTIYF.

The V and J genes are TRBV5-1 and TRBJ2-2; either TRBD1 or TRBD2 may fit D (5 bases each). The V end was cut by 4 bases, the J end by 0 bases, with 7 bases between. CDR1 SGHRS and CDR2 YFSETQ come from the germline V gene. The CDR3 length is 14 residues. The CDR3 bases are TGCGCCAGCAGCCGGGGCGCGAACACCGGGGAGCTGTTTTTT. This translates into CASSRGANTGELFF.

The chain has TRBV5-5 and TRBJ1-5, with D possibly TRBD1 on 6 matching bases. Per the germline V gene, CDR1 is SGHKS and CDR2 is YYEKEE (reference sequence). This CDR3 contains 14 residues. The V end was cut by 3 bases, the J end by 7 bases, with 14 bases between. For the CDR3, the DNA is TGTGCCAGCAGCTGGGACATTGGGAGGCAGCCCCAGCATTTT. Encoded protein: CASSWDIGRQPQHF. The full variable domain, rest sourced from reference TRBV5-5 and TRBJ1-5, is DAGVTQSPTHLIKTRGQQVTLRCSPISGHKSVSWYQQVLGQGPQFIFQYYEKEERGRGNFPDRFSARQFPNYSSELNVNALLLGDSALYLCASSWDIGRQPQHFGDGTRLSIL.

V usage is TRBV2 and J usage is TRBJ2-7; tentatively, D is TRBD1 (6 bases). The germline gives CDR1 SNHLY, CDR2 FYNNEI. The CDR3 runs 14 residues. The germline V and J ends were trimmed by 6 bases and 3 bases, with 15 bases remaining between them. This CDR3 is CASRGTPKYYEQYV. DNA of the CDR3: TGTGCCAGCAGGGGGACACCAAAGTACTACGAGCAGTACGTC.

The gene calls are TRBV4-2 and TRBJ1-2; possible D gene TRBD1, 5 bases. The CDR3 has 15 residues. The germline V and J ends were trimmed by 2 bases and 4 bases, with 14 bases remaining between them. CDR1 LGHNA and CDR2 YNFKEQ come from the germline V gene. The CDR3 nucleotides are TGTGCCAGCAGCCAATCCCATGGACAACTCTATGGCTACACCTTC. This gives the protein CASSQSHGQLYGYTF.